This T cell receptor (beta chain) stems from a study of T-cell reconstitution after alpha-beta-depleted transplantation in children. This clonotype was counted only a few times. TCRbeta library preparation incorporated unique molecular identifiers. A single record per CDR3 protein comes from TCRdb applying MiXCR to the PCR reads. The table has roughly 400,000 distinct CDR3 sequences, around 21% seen once. This TCR was recovered from a human donor who donated a stem cell graft to a child with acute myeloid leukemia. The sequencing here drew on PBMCs from the stem cell graft donor, taken from the stem cell graft.

The CDR3 here is CASSQDPGTGPYNEQFF. The CDR3 DNA reads as TGTGCCAGCAGCCAAGACCCCGGGACAGGTCCCTACAATGAGCAGTTCTTC. V gene TRBV3-1 combines with J gene TRBJ2-1, with 8 bases matching TRBD1. The CDR3 length is 17 residues. V was clipped by 0 bases and J by 2 bases; unmatched bases: 6. From germline, CDR1 is LGHDT and CDR2 YNNKEL (reference sequence).